This TCR beta chain was identified during a study of T cells in Graves' hyperthyroidism and ophthalmopathy. Study overall: Prior to any treatment, at the point of initial diagnosis, peripheral blood was collected. Findings and caveats of the study: Progression to ophthalmopathy was predicted a median of roughly 6.6 months early.

There are 15 residues in the CDR3. Germline values: CDR1 MDHEN, CDR2 SYDVKM. V lost 2 bases to trimming and J lost 2 bases, with 12 bases between them. The CDR3 regions of TCR beta were amplified from RNA transcripts. In the first-round RT-PCR of the TCR CDR3, the HTBI primer set was used. TCRdb reprocessed the multiplex PCR reads via MiXCR and lists one record per CDR3 protein. The profile covers 330,000 or so distinct CDR3 sequences, with approximately 19% appearing a single time and 39% taken by the ten largest. This clonotype was found a few times. The antigen remains unidentified. Uncontrolled infection, other autoimmune disease, pregnancy or lactation barred patients from enrollment. Orbital computed tomography, thyroid ultrasound, serum thyroxine and TRAb, and clinical symptoms together informed the diagnoses.

The TCR sequence derives from a man aged 50-59 years with Graves' ophthalmopathy. Input material: blood. The V gene is TRBV28, the J gene TRBJ1-2; possibly TRBD1 for D (5 bases). The CDR3 sequence: CASSLMGPENYGYTF. In nucleotides, the CDR3 is TGTGCCAGCAGTTTAATGGGACCGGAGAACTATGGCTACACCTTC.